This TCR beta chain came from a study of technical replicates of blood from a few donors. Sequenced by immunoSEQ multiplex PCR; TCRdb stores in-frame clones only, minus some. The data contain 65,000 to 95,000 clones, around 94% of them singletons. V shed 1 base and J shed 2 bases, with 6 bases lying between them. Germline loops: CDR1 LGHNA, CDR2 YSLEER. This CDR3 comprises 13 residues. The source of this sequence is a human donor in good health. The chain joins TRBV4-3 to TRBJ2-7; D call uncertain. The material sequenced was T cells isolated from PBMCs. CDR3 residues: CASSQGLPYEQYF. The CDR3 DNA sequence: TGCGCCAGCAGCCAAGGTCTTCCCTACGAGCAGTACTTC.